The 24 T cell receptor beta chains reported below all come from one sample, sequenced in a study of OX40 agonist ivuxolimab in advanced cancers. Clones were sequenced by immunoSEQ multiplex PCR, and TCRdb holds only the in-frame ones, with some missing. The sample shows roughly 60,000 clones, 86% of them seen only once. Specimen: CD4+ or CD8+ T cells sorted from blood, collected in a trial of the OX40 agonist ivuxolimab. The receptors come from an adult with an advanced solid tumor such as melanoma, head and neck, liver or kidney cancer.

This clone was detected once. An end of the junction does not agree with germline; a read error may underlie this. V gene TRBV28 combines with J gene TRBJ2-7; the D is unclear. The germline CDR1 and CDR2 sequences are MDHEN and SYDVKM. This CDR3 is built from 12 residues. The CDR3 region is CASSLSAAERYF. The CDR3 bases are TGTGCCAGCAGTCTCTCAGCAGCCGAGCGGTACTTC.

V and J are TRBV6-6 and TRBJ2-7, with 10 bases lining up with TRBD2. The CDR3 has 15 amino acids. The germline V gene encodes CDR1 MNHNY and CDR2 SVGAGI (reference sequence). Germline trimming cut 5 bases from V and 5 bases from J; bases unmatched to any gene: 9. The CDR3 DNA is TGTGCCAGCAGTCCTCCGGGACTAGCGATCCACGAGCAGTACTTC. This sequence encodes CASSPPGLAIHEQYF.

This chain connects TRBV9 to TRBJ2-5; D is unresolved. Trimming shortened V by 4 bases and J by 4 bases, and 14 bases separated the two germline ends. In germline, CDR1 is SGDLS, CDR2 YYNGEE. The CDR3 covers 14 residues. CDR3 amino acids: CASSPGPKPETQYF. The CDR3 coding sequence is TGTGCCAGCAGCCCTGGACCGAAGCCAGAGACCCAGTACTTC.

The sample holds one count of this clone. The V gene is TRBV25-1, the J gene TRBJ2-3; TRBD1 matches 7 bases. The CDR3 is made up of 16 amino acids. The germline CDR1 and CDR2 sequences are MGHDK and SYGVNS. The trim removed 9 bases at V and 3 bases at J, leaving 15 bases unmatched. As DNA, the CDR3 is TGTGCCAGTCAAACAGGGACAGCGAAGGGTACAGATACGCAGTATTTT. Its translation is CASQTGTAKGTDTQYF.

The rearrangement joins TRBV10-3 to TRBJ2-1, with a possible D match to TRBD2 (6 bases). The V end was cut by 0 bases, the J end by 10 bases, with 16 bases between. Germline V gives CDR1 ENHRY, CDR2 SYGVKD. The CDR3 totals 15 residues. The CDR3 loop reads CAISESEGPAGEQFF. The CDR3 DNA follows: TGTGCCATCAGTGAGTCCGAGGGCCCCGCGGGGGAGCAGTTCTTC.

This chain links TRBV9 with TRBJ1-2; maybe TRBD1 (6 bases). V gave up 5 bases and J gave up 8 bases, with 16 bases separating them. This CDR3 contains 13 residues. From germline, CDR1 is SGDLS and CDR2 YYNGEE. The CDR3 protein is CASRATGSRGYTF. The DNA for the CDR3 is TGTGCCAGCAGAGCGACAGGTTCTCGGGGCTACACCTTC.

This clone has more than one count but fewer than ten. The V and J genes are TRBV11-2 and TRBJ1-6; the D is unclear. Germline V lookup: CDR1 SGHAT, CDR2 FQNNGV. The CDR3 spans 12 residues. With 1 base removed from V and 10 bases from J, the gap between germline ends came to 5 bases. The CDR3: CASSLGGSPLHF. The CDR3 DNA reads as TGTGCCAGCAGCTTAGGGGGATCACCCCTCCACTTT.

The CDR3 DNA reads as TGTGCCAGCAGTGAAAACAGGGGCAATCAGCCCCAGCATTTT. Encoded protein: CASSENRGNQPQHF. The rearrangement joins TRBV6-1 to TRBJ1-5, with D possibly TRBD1 on 6 matching bases. Germline V gives CDR1 MNHNS, CDR2 SASEGT. V was trimmed by 2 bases and J by 2 bases, leaving 7 bases between them. The length of the CDR3 is 14 residues.

The chain combines TRBV11-3 with TRBJ2-1; no clear D. Trimming removed 1 base from V and 0 bases from J, with 13 bases in between. The CDR3 length is 17 residues. The germline V gene has CDR1 SGHNT and CDR2 YENEEA. As DNA, the CDR3 is TGTGCCAGCAGCTTAGGATGGACCCCGGGCTCCTACAATGAGCAGTTCTTC. This encodes CASSLGWTPGSYNEQFF.

The rearrangement joins TRBV10-3 to TRBJ2-3; 10 nucleotides align to TRBD1. Germline V CDR1 and CDR2: ENHRY, SYGVKD. The V gene end was trimmed by 7 bases and the J gene end by 3 bases; junction bases not matched to a gene: 4. This CDR3 spans 14 amino acids. In DNA, the CDR3 is TGTGCCATCACCGGACAGGGGGTTACAGATACGCAGTATTTT. Translating it yields CAITGQGVTDTQYF.

This CDR3 reads CASSLDRFTGELFF. Written as DNA, the CDR3 is TGTGCCAGCAGTTTGGACAGGTTTACCGGGGAGCTGTTTTTT. This chain joins TRBV27 and TRBJ2-2, with TRBD1 matching over 7 bases. Germline V gives CDR1 MNHEY, CDR2 SMNVEV (reference sequence). The ends lost 3 bases at V and 5 bases at J; junction bases unmatched: 3. This CDR3 comprises 14 residues.

The chain employs TRBV7-3 and TRBJ2-3; TRBD2 might be the D (6 bases). The CDR3 length is 13 residues. Germline V gene data show CDR1 as SGHTA and CDR2 as FQGTGA. Trimming took 4 bases from V and 2 from J, leaving 7 bases between them. The CDR3 DNA reads TGTGCCAGCAGCTGGGACTTCACAGATACGCAGTATTTT. Amino acids: CASSWDFTDTQYF.

In DNA form, the CDR3 reads TGTGCCAGTAGAGGGAGTATGAGGCCGAACACCGGGGAGCTGTTTTTT. It encodes CASRGSMRPNTGELFF. V usage is TRBV19 and J usage is TRBJ2-2; TRBD2 is a possible D gene (5 bases). CDR1 and CDR2 from the germline V gene are LNHDA and SQIVND (reference sequence). With 6 bases removed from V and 0 bases from J, the gap between germline ends came to 14 bases. The CDR3 runs to 16 residues. Filled out from reference TRBV19 and TRBJ2-2, the complete variable domain reads DGGITQSPKYLFRKEGQNVTLSCEQNLNHDAMYWYRQDPGQGLRLIYYSQIVNDFQKGDIAEGYSVSREKKESFPLTVTSAQKNPTAFYLCASRGSMRPNTGELFFGEGSRLTVL.

This clone was counted only a few times. CDR3 loop: CASSLTPTSRETQYF. The CDR3 region has the DNA TGTGCCAGCAGCCTGACACCGACTAGCCGGGAGACCCAGTACTTC. V and J are TRBV7-3 and TRBJ2-5; 7 nucleotides agree with TRBD2. Germline values: CDR1 SGHTA, CDR2 FQGTGA. The CDR3 length is 15 residues. With 5 bases clipped from V and 5 bases from J, the junction kept 11 bases outside the gene matches.

This chain uses TRBV10-3 with TRBJ2-7; 9 positions match TRBD1. Germline V lookup: CDR1 ENHRY, CDR2 SYGVKD. The CDR3 is 14 residues long. The ends lost 6 bases at V and 5 bases at J; junction bases unmatched: 8. CDR3 protein: CAIRPGQGSDEQYF. The CDR3 DNA follows: TGTGCCATCAGACCCGGACAGGGGAGCGACGAGCAGTACTTC.

This chain connects TRBV6-5 to TRBJ2-3, with TRBD2 as a possible D gene (5 bases). CDR3 size: 15 residues. With 5 bases removed from V and 5 bases from J, the gap between germline ends came to 17 bases. CDR1 is MNHEY and CDR2 is SVGAGI in the germline V gene. CDR3 region: CASSLTQKREDTQYF. DNA for the CDR3: TGTGCCAGCAGTCTAACCCAAAAGAGGGAAGATACGCAGTATTTT.

The V call is TRBV4-2, the J call TRBJ2-5; tentatively, D is TRBD1 or TRBD2 (6 bases each). Germline V lookup: CDR1 LGHNA, CDR2 YNFKEQ. The CDR3 is 16 residues long. The V gene lost 1 base and the J gene lost 3 bases, with 15 bases spanning the gap. The CDR3 loop is CASSQAGGGGEETQYF. CDR3 nucleotide sequence: TGTGCCAGCAGCCAAGCCGGTGGGGGCGGGGAAGAGACCCAGTACTTC.

The V gene is TRBV29-1, the J gene TRBJ2-4, with D tentatively TRBD1 (8 bases). The V gene lost 8 bases and the J gene lost 5 bases, with 13 bases spanning the gap. The CDR3 contains 12 residues. The germline V gene encodes CDR1 SQVTM and CDR2 ANQGSEA. Here the CDR3 DNA reads TGCAGCTTCACAGGGGGGGAAAACATTCAGTACTTC. Translation: CSFTGGENIQYF.

V usage is TRBV2 and J usage is TRBJ1-6; D is ambiguous. CDR1 and CDR2 (germline): SNHLY, FYNNEI. Between the trimmed V and J ends, which lost 6 bases and 0 bases, there was a span of 9 bases. This CDR3 region has 15 residues. The CDR3 here is CASSQASSYNSPLHF. CDR3 in DNA: TGTGCCAGCAGCCAAGCGAGCTCCTATAATTCACCCCTCCACTTT.

The CDR3: CASSGRQGPPLTGQPQHF. CDR3 DNA sequence: TGTGCCAGCAGCGGCCGACAGGGTCCACCCCTTACCGGTCAGCCCCAGCATTTT. V gene TRBV9 combines with J gene TRBJ1-5, with 7 bases identical to TRBD1. There are 18 residues in the CDR3. Germline V gene data show CDR1 as SGDLS and CDR2 as YYNGEE. Germline trimming cut 3 bases from V and 6 bases from J; bases unmatched to any gene: 18.

The chain combines TRBV28 with TRBJ2-7; D gene unclear. This CDR3 spans 12 amino acids. Deletions cut 7 bases from V and 5 bases from J, with 12 bases between. CDR1 is MDHEN, CDR2 SYDVKM, per germline. The CDR3 protein is CASTLDRNEQYF. The CDR3 bases are TGTGCCAGCACGTTAGACCGGAACGAGCAGTACTTC.

The chain has TRBV19 and TRBJ2-3; no reliable D call. The CDR3 extends over 14 amino acids. Trimming stripped 5 bases from V and 4 bases from J, with 13 bases between. The V gene's germline CDR1 is LNHDA and CDR2 SQIVND (reference sequence). The CDR3 loop is CASSSGVVADTQYF. The DNA for the CDR3 is TGTGCCAGTAGTTCCGGTGTCGTAGCAGATACGCAGTATTTT.

This clone was seen only a few times. V is TRBV6-5 and J is TRBJ1-3; tentatively, D is TRBD1 (5 bases). V gave up 5 bases and J gave up 1 base, with 6 bases separating them. The CDR3 is 13 residues long. Germline CDR1 reads MNHEY; CDR2 reads SVGAGI. The CDR3 spells CASSEGSGNTIYF. The CDR3 bases are TGTGCCAGCAGTGAGGGGTCTGGAAACACCATATATTTT.

V and J are TRBV6-1 and TRBJ1-2, with D hard to call. CDR1 and CDR2 (germline): MNHNS, SASEGT. This CDR3 comprises 11 residues. V was pared by 5 bases and J by 8 bases, with 9 bases between. CDR3 sequence: CASSSGMGYTF. CDR3 nucleotides: TGTGCCAGCAGTTCCGGGATGGGCTACACCTTC.